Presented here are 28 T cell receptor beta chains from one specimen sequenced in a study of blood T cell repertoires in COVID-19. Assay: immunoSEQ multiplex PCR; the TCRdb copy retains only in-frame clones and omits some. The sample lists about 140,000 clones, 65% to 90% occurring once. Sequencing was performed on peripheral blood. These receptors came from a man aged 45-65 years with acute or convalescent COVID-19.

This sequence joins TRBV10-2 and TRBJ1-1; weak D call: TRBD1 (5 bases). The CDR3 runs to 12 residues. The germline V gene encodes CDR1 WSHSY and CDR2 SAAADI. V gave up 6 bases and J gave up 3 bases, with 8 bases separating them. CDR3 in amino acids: CASRQADTEAFF. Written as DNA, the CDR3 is TGCGCCAGCAGACAGGCCGACACTGAAGCTTTCTTT.

CDR3 protein: CASSLSDWRGNEQFF. The CDR3 DNA follows: TGTGCCAGCAGTTTATCCGACTGGAGAGGGAATGAGCAGTTCTTC. J is TRBJ2-1 and V is TRBV27, with D possibly TRBD2 on 5 matching bases. This CDR3 contains 15 residues. CDR1 MNHEY and CDR2 SMNVEV come from the germline V gene (reference sequence). V lost 0 bases and J 7 bases, leaving 13 bases between the germline ends.

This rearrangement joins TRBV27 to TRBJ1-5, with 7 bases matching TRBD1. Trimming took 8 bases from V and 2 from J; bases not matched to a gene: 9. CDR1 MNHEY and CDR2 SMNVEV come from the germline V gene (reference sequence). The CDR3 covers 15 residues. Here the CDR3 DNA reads TGTGCCAGCGGTAAGACAGGGTGGGGCAATCAGCCCCAGCATTTT. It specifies CASGKTGWGNQPQHF.

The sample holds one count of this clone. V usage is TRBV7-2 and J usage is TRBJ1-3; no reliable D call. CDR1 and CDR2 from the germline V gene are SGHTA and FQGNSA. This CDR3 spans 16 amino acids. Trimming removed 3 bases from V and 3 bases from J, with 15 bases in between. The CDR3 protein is CASSLAERIDGNTIYF. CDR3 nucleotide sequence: TGTGCCAGCAGCTTGGCTGAGAGGATTGATGGAAACACCATATATTTT.

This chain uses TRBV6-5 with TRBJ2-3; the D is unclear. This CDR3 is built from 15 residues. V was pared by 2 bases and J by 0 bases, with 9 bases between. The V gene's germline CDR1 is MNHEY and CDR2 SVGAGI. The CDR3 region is CASSYAEFSTDTQYF. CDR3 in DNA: TGTGCCAGCAGTTACGCGGAATTTAGCACAGATACGCAGTATTTT.

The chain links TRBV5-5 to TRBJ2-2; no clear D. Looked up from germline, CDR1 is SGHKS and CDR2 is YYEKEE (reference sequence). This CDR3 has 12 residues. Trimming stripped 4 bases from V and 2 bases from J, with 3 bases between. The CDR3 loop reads CASSPNTGELFF. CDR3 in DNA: TGTGCCAGCAGCCCAAACACCGGGGAGCTGTTTTTT.

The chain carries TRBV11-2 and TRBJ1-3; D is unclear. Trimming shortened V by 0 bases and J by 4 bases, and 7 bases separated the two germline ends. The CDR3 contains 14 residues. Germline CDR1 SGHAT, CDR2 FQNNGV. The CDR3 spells CASSLDVSGNTIYF. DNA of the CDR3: TGTGCCAGCAGCTTAGACGTTTCCGGAAACACCATATATTTT.

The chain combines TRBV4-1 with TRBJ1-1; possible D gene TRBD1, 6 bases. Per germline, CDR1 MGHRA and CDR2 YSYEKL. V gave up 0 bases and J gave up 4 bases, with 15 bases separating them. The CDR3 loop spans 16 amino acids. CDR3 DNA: TGCGCCAGCAGCCAAGATGTTTACAGGGTGGTCACTGAAGCTTTCTTT. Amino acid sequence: CASSQDVYRVVTEAFF.

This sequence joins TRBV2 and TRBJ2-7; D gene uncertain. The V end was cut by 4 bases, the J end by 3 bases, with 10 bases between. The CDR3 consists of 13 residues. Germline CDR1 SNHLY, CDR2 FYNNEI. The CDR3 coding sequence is TGTGCCAGCAGTGCGTCGCGGATCTACGAGCAGTACTTC. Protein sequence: CASSASRIYEQYF.

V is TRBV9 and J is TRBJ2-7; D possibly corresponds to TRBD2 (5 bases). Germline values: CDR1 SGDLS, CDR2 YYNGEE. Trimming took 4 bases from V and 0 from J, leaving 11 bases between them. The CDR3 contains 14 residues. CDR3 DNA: TGTGCCAGCAGCCCCCGGGGAGACTCCTACGAGCAGTACTTC. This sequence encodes CASSPRGDSYEQYF.

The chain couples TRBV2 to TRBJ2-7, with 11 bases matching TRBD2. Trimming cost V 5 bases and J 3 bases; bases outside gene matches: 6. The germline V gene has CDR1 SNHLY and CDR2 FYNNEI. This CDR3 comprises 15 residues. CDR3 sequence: CASSPSLAGGYEQYF. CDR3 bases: TGTGCCAGCAGTCCGTCCCTAGCGGGGGGCTACGAGCAGTACTTC.

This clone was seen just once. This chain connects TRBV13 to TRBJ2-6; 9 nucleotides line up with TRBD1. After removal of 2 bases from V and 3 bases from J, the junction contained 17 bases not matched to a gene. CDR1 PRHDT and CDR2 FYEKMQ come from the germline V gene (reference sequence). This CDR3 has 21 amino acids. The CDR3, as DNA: TGTGCCAGCAGCTTAAGCCCAGGATGGACAGGGGAGGTGGATGGGGCCAACGTCCTGACTTTC. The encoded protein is CASSLSPGWTGEVDGANVLTF. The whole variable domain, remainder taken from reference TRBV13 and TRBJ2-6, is AAGVIQSPRHLIKEKRETATLKCYPIPRHDTVYWYQQGPGQDPQFLISFYEKMQSDKGSIPDRFSAQQFSDYHSELNMSSLELGDSALYFCASSLSPGWTGEVDGANVLTFGAGSRLTVL.

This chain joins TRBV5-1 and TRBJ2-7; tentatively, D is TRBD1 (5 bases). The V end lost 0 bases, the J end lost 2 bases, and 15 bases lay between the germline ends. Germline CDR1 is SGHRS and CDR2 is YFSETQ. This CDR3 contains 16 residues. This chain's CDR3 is CASSLERGGIPYEQYF. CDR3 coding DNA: TGCGCCAGCAGCTTGGAAAGGGGCGGCATCCCCTACGAGCAGTACTTC.

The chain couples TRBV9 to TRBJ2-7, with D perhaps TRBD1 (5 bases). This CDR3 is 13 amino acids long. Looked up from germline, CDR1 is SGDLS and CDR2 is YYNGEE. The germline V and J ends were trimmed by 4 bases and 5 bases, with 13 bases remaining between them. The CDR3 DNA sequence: TGTGCCAGCAGCCCCAGGGATATCGACGAGCAGTACTTC. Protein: CASSPRDIDEQYF.

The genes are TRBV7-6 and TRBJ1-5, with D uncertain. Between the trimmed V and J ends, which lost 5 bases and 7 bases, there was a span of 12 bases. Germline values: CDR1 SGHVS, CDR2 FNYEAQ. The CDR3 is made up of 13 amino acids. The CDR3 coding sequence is TGTGCCAGCAGCCGGGAGCCGGGGCAGCCCCAGCATTTT. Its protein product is CASSREPGQPQHF.

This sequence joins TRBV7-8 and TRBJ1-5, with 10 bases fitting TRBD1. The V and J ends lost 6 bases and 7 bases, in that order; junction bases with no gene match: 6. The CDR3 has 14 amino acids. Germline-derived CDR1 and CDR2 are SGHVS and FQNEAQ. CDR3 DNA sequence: TGTGCCAGCAGGAAAGGGACAGGGGTCCAGCCCCAGCATTTT. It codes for CASRKGTGVQPQHF. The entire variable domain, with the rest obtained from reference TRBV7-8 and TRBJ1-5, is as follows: GAGVSQSPRYKVAKRGQDVALRCDPISGHVSLFWYQQALGQGPEFLTYFQNEAQLDKSGLPSDRFFAERPEGSVSTLKIQRTQQEDSAVYLCASRKGTGVQPQHFGDGTRLSIL.

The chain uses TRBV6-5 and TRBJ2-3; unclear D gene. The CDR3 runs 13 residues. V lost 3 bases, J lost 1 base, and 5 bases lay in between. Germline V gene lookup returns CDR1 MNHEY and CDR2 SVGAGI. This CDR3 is CASSYRGTDTQYF. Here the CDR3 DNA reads TGTGCCAGCAGTTATAGAGGCACAGATACGCAGTATTTT.

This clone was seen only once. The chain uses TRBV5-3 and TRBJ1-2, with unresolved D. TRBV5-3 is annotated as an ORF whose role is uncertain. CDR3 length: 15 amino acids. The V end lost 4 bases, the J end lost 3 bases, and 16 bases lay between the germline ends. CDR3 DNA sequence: TGTGCCAGAAGCGACGTTTGGGGAGACGACTATGGCTACACCTTC. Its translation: CARSDVWGDDYGYTF.

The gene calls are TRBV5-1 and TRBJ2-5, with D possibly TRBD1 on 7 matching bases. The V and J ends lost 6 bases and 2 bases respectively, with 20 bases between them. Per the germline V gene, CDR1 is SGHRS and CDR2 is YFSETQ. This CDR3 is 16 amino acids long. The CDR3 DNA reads TGCGCCAGCAACACCCTGGCAGGGGGGTTTCAAGAGACCCAGTACTTC. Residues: CASNTLAGGFQETQYF. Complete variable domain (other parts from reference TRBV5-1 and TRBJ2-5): KAGVTQTPRYLIKTRGQQVTLSCSPISGHRSVSWYQQTPGQGLQFLFEYFSETQRNKGNFPGRFSGRQFSNSRSEMNVSTLELGDSALYLCASNTLAGGFQETQYFGPGTRLLVL.

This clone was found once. The CDR3 sequence is CASSRGEGTATIHLHF. The CDR3 DNA is TGCGCCAGCAGCCGAGGGGAGGGAACAGCTACAATCCATCTCCACTTT. The chain recombines TRBV4-1 with TRBJ1-6; TRBD1 is a possible D gene (5 bases). Trimming pared 4 bases from V and 16 bases from J, leaving 26 bases between. CDR1 and CDR2 (germline): MGHRA, YSYEKL. This CDR3 is built from 16 residues.

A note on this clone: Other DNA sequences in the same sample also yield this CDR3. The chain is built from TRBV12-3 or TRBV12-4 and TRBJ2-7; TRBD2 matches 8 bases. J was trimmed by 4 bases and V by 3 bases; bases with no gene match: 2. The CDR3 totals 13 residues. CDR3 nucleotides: TGTGCCAGCAGTTTGGCGGGGGGTTACGAGCAGTACTTC. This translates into CASSLAGGYEQYF.

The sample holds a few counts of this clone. Written as DNA, the CDR3 is TGTGCCAGCAGTCTAGAAAGCTCCTACAATGAGCAGTTCTTC. It specifies CASSLESSYNEQFF. J is TRBJ2-1 and V is TRBV2, with D uncertain. The V and J ends lost 5 bases and 0 bases respectively, with 8 bases between them. The CDR3 extends over 14 amino acids. CDR1 is SNHLY, CDR2 FYNNEI, per germline.

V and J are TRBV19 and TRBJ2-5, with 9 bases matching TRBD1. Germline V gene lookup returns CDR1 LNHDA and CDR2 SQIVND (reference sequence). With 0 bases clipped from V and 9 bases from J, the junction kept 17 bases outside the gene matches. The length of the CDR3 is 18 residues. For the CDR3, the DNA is TGTGCCAGTAGTATAGATATTTGGGGACAGGGCCTACACGGGGCCCAGTACTTC. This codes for CASSIDIWGQGLHGAQYF.

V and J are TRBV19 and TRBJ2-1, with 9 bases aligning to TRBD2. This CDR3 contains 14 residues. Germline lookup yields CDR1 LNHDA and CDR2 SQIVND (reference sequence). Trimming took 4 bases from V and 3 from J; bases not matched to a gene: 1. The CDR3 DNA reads TGTGCCAGTAGTACTAGCGGGGACTACAATGAGCAGTTCTTC. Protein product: CASSTSGDYNEQFF.

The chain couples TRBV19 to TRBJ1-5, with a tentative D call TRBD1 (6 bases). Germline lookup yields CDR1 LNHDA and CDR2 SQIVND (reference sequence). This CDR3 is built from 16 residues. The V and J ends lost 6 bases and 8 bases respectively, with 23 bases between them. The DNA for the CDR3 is TGTGCCAGTAGGGGGAACCGGGACAAGGTCTTAGAGCCCCAGCATTTT. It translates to CASRGNRDKVLEPQHF.

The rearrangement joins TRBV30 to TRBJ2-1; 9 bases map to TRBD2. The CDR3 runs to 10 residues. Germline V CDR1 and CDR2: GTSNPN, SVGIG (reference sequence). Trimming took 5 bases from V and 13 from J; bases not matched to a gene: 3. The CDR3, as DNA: TGTGCCTGGGCCGGGACTAGCCAGTTCTTC. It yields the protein CAWAGTSQFF.

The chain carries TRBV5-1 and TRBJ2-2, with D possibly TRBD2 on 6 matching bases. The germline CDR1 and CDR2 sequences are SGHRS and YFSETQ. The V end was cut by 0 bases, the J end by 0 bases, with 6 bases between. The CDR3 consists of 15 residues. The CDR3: CASSLGGANTGELFF. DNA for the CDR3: TGCGCCAGCAGCTTGGGGGGGGCGAACACCGGGGAGCTGTTTTTT.

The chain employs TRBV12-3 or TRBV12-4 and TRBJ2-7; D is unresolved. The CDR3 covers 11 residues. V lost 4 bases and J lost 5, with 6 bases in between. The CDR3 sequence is CASSWANEQYF. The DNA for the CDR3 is TGTGCCAGCAGTTGGGCGAACGAGCAGTACTTC.